One sample yielded the 17 T cell receptor beta chains listed below, sequenced in a study of response to subunit inactivated influenza vaccine. Each CDR3 protein is one row after TCRdb ran MiXCR on the RT-PCR reads. The profile covers under 500,000 distinct CDR3 sequences, with around 9.9% appearing a single time and more than 10% taken by the ten largest. The sample consisted of PBMCs from blood, taken roughly 45 days after vaccination. The receptors shown here come from a middle-aged man who received an inactivated influenza vaccine.

The sample holds a few counts of this clonotype. The chain joins TRBV7-2 to TRBJ1-6, with TRBD1 identical over 7 bases. The germline V gene encodes CDR1 SGHTA and CDR2 FQGNSA. CDR3 length equals 15 residues. Germline trimming cut 5 bases from V and 14 bases from J; bases unmatched to any gene: 15. In DNA form, the CDR3 reads TGTGCCAGCAGCCCGACAGGGCCCAGGGTCGGGGCCCTCCACTTT. The encoded protein is CASSPTGPRVGALHF.

This sequence joins TRBV7-3 and TRBJ1-6, with D tentatively TRBD1 (6 bases). CDR1 is SGHTA and CDR2 is FQGTGA in the germline V gene. Between the trimmed V and J ends, which lost 6 bases and 9 bases, there was a span of 21 bases. CDR3 length equals 16 residues. The CDR3 is CASSTGTTVIGSPLHF. CDR3 in DNA: TGTGCCAGCAGTACCGGGACAACAGTAATCGGTTCACCCCTCCACTTT.

This clonotype was counted only a few times. The chain employs TRBV7-2 and TRBJ2-7; TRBD1 agrees at 10 bases. The germline V gene has CDR1 SGHTA and CDR2 FQGNSA. The CDR3 is 14 amino acids. Trimming took 1 base from V and 4 from J; bases not matched to a gene: 1. The DNA for the CDR3 is TGTGCCAGCAGCTTAGGGGACAGGGGTTACGAGCAGTACTTC. Protein product: CASSLGDRGYEQYF.

The table lists this clonotype with a few counts. The CDR3 is CATSVAGVANTGELFF. The CDR3 region has the DNA TGTGCCACCAGTGTGGCGGGAGTGGCAAACACCGGGGAGCTGTTTTTT. V is TRBV24-1 and J is TRBJ2-2; 7 nucleotides match TRBD2. Germline V gene data show CDR1 as KGHDR and CDR2 as SFDVKD. Unmatched junction bases numbered 7, after V lost 5 bases and J lost 2 bases. The CDR3 totals 16 residues.

In its sample, this clonotype was seen many times. J is TRBJ2-2 and V is TRBV6-2 or TRBV6-3; D gene uncertain. The CDR3 has 13 amino acids. The germline V gene encodes CDR1 MNHEY and CDR2 SVGEGT. The V gene lost 2 bases and the J gene lost 8 bases, with 9 bases spanning the gap. CDR3 residues: CASSYGWLGELFF. The CDR3 DNA reads TGTGCCAGCAGTTACGGGTGGCTAGGGGAGCTGTTTTTT.

This rearrangement joins TRBV11-2 to TRBJ2-7, with D perhaps matching TRBD2 (7 bases). This CDR3 has 14 amino acids. The ends were cut back, 3 bases at V and 3 bases at J, with 12 bases in the middle. CDR1 is SGHAT and CDR2 is FQNNGV in the germline V gene. CDR3 nucleotide sequence: TGTGCCAGCAGCTTCGGGGGGACAATCTACGAGCAGTACTTC. Translating it yields CASSFGGTIYEQYF. Using reference TRBV11-2 and TRBJ2-7 for the parts outside the CDR3, the full variable domain is EAGVAQSPRYKIIEKRQSVAFWCNPISGHATLYWYQQILGQGPKLLIQFQNNGVVDDSQLPKDRFSAERLKGVDSTLKIQPAKLEDSAVYLCASSFGGTIYEQYFGPGTRLTVT.

This clonotype was picked up many times. The chain recombines TRBV9 with TRBJ2-2, with TRBD1 matching 7 bases. Trimming removed 4 bases from V and 4 bases from J; junction bases left unmatched: 7. CDR1 is SGDLS, CDR2 YYNGEE, per germline. CDR3 size: 15 residues. In DNA, the CDR3 is TGTGCCAGCAGCTTCTCGACAGGGAGCACCGGGGAGCTGTTTTTT. Translating gives CASSFSTGSTGELFF.

This clonotype was observed a handful of times. This sequence joins TRBV7-2 and TRBJ1-2; 10 nucleotides match TRBD1. The CDR3 contains 14 residues. J lost 3 bases, V lost 4 bases, and 2 bases had no gene match. Germline CDR1 reads SGHTA; CDR2 reads FQGNSA. The CDR3 spells CASSYGTGDYGYTF. The CDR3 nucleotides read TGTGCCAGCAGCTATGGGACAGGGGACTATGGCTACACCTTC.

This clonotype appeared many times. The gene calls are TRBV2 and TRBJ2-1; 9 bases map to TRBD2. Germline loops: CDR1 SNHLY, CDR2 FYNNEI. V lost 4 bases and J lost 10; bases outside the gene matches: 5. This CDR3 has 13 residues. For the CDR3, the DNA is TGTGCCAGCAGTGCAGCTAGCGGGGTGGAGCAGTTCTTC. Translating it yields CASSAASGVEQFF.

This clonotype has at least ten counts. The chain combines TRBV10-3 with TRBJ1-2, with a possible D match to TRBD1 (5 bases). V lost 6 bases to trimming and J lost 2 bases, with 7 bases between them. The CDR3 covers 12 residues. CDR1 ENHRY and CDR2 SYGVKD come from the germline V gene. CDR3 residues: CAIRQENYGYTF. The CDR3 bases are TGTGCCATCAGACAGGAGAACTATGGCTACACCTTC.

At least ten counts were recorded for this clonotype. The chain uses TRBV25-1 and TRBJ1-2; D might be TRBD1 (5 bases). Germline CDR1 MGHDK, CDR2 SYGVNS. Deletions cut 3 bases from V and 2 bases from J, with 10 bases between. This CDR3 comprises 14 residues. The CDR3 here is CASSDFSGNYGYTF. The DNA for the CDR3 is TGTGCCAGCAGTGACTTCTCAGGGAACTATGGCTACACCTTC.

This clonotype was detected ten times or more. The chain is built from TRBV4-1 and TRBJ2-3; D is uncertain. Germline CDR1 is MGHRA and CDR2 is YSYEKL. CDR3 length: 15 residues. V was pared by 0 bases and J by 2 bases, with 9 bases between. CDR3 sequence reads: CASSQDWTATDTQYF. In nucleotides, the CDR3 is TGCGCCAGCAGCCAAGATTGGACGGCCACAGATACGCAGTATTTT.

The V and J genes are TRBV14 and TRBJ2-1; 8 positions match TRBD2. The V gene end was trimmed by 0 bases and the J gene end by 3 bases; junction bases not matched to a gene: 4. Germline V lookup: CDR1 SGHDN, CDR2 FVKESK. CDR3 length: 16 residues. This chain's CDR3 is CASSQEWRGVYNEQFF. The CDR3 DNA sequence: TGTGCCAGCAGCCAAGAATGGCGGGGGGTCTACAATGAGCAGTTCTTC.

V is TRBV7-2 and J is TRBJ2-5; 9 positions match TRBD1. The ends lost 5 bases at V and 2 bases at J; junction bases unmatched: 6. This CDR3 comprises 15 residues. Germline CDR1 reads SGHTA; CDR2 reads FQGNSA. CDR3 sequence: CASSAGQGKQETQYF. In DNA, the CDR3 is TGTGCCAGCAGCGCGGGACAGGGCAAACAAGAGACCCAGTACTTC.

J is TRBJ2-1 and V is TRBV20-1; the match to TRBD2 covers 12 bases. The CDR3 runs 15 residues. Germline V lookup: CDR1 DFQATT, CDR2 SNEGSKA (reference sequence). Trimming removed 5 bases from V and 6 bases from J; junction bases left unmatched: 8. The CDR3 region has the DNA TGCAGTGCTTTCCAGACTAGCGGGAGACGCAATGAGCAGTTCTTC. This translates into CSAFQTSGRRNEQFF.

In this sample, this clonotype turned up many times. The V and J genes are TRBV7-9 and TRBJ2-3; 12 bases map to TRBD2. Germline V gene data show CDR1 as SEHNR and CDR2 as FQNEAQ (reference sequence). CDR3 length: 15 residues. V was pared by 7 bases and J by 3 bases, with 5 bases of the junction left unmatched. The CDR3 sequence is CASTATSGRTDTQYF. The CDR3 DNA reads TGTGCCAGCACCGCGACTAGCGGGAGAACAGATACGCAGTATTTT.

This clonotype was recorded a few times. The chain combines TRBV9 with TRBJ2-6; D remains ambiguous. V lost 5 bases, J lost 0 bases, and 6 bases lay in between. This CDR3 has 14 amino acids. CDR1 is SGDLS, CDR2 YYNGEE, per germline. The CDR3 region has the DNA TGTGCCAGCAGAGGAACCTCTGGGGCCAACGTCCTGACTTTC. Protein product: CASRGTSGANVLTF. The variable domain in full, with the rest retrieved from reference TRBV9 and TRBJ2-6, is DSGVTQTPKHLITATGQRVTLRCSPRSGDLSVYWYQQSLDQGLQFLIQYYNGEERAKGNILERFSAQQFPDLHSELNLSSLELGDSALYFCASRGTSGANVLTFGAGSRLTVL.